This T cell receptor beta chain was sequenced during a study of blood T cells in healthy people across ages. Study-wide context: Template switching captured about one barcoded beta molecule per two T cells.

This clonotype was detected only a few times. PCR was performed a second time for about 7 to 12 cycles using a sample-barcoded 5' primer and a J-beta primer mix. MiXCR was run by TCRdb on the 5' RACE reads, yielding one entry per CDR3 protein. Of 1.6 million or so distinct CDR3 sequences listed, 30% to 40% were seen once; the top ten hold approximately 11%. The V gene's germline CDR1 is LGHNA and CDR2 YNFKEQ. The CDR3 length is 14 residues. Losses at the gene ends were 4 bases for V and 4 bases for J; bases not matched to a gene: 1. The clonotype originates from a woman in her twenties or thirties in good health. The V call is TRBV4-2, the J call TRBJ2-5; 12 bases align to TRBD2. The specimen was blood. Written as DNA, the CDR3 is TGTGCCAGCAGCCCTAGCGGGAGGGTAGAGACCCAGTACTTC. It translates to CASSPSGRVETQYF.